This T cell receptor (beta chain) emerged from a study of Ad26.COV2.S vaccination and SARS-CoV-2 variants. General study findings and limits: Total T cell responses were possibly underestimated by TCR breadth and depth analyses. A substantial breadth of spike-specific CD8+ and CD4+ T cell responses after vaccination has been reported.

In the case of this clone: What it binds is not known.

Treatment reported: around 19 received Ad26.COV2.S at low or high dose, single or two shots; roughly 5 received placebo; per-sample allocation not given. Specimen acquisition occurred on day 63 following the initial vaccine or placebo injection. The sample came from a Boston adult aged 18-55 years. Vaccine was an Ad26 vector expressing Wuhan-strain SARS-CoV-2 spike. The protocol was immunoSEQ multiplex PCR, while the TCRdb copy is restricted to in-frame clones and leaves out a portion. The table records fewer than 900,000 clones, roughly 90% of them present only once. The sequences come from peripheral blood, collected in a trial of Ad26.COV2.S vaccine versus placebo. This TCR was recovered from a person between 18 and 65 years old who received the Ad26.COV2.S COVID-19 vaccine or a placebo.

The chain's CDR3 is CASNETGVMNTEAFF. The CDR3, as DNA: TGCGCCAGCAACGAGACAGGGGTTATGAACACTGAAGCTTTCTTT. The V and J genes are TRBV10-1 and TRBJ1-1, with 8 nucleotides matching TRBD1. Trimming cost V 7 bases and J 0 bases; bases outside gene matches: 7. The CDR3 is made up of 15 amino acids. Germline-derived CDR1 and CDR2 are WNHNN and SYGVQD (reference sequence).